This TCR beta chain derives from a study of blood T cell repertoires in COVID-19. Study overall: T cells, B-cell-depleted T cells, or PBMCs provided the cDNA or gDNA that served as material.

Enrolled during active infection, Seattle patients were then followed longitudinally. In the study's own analysis: Estimation of nucleated cell counts relied on the amplification of reference gene primers. Generated by immunoSEQ multiplex PCR, the TCRdb table keeps only in-frame clones and is missing some. V, J and clone size derive from that table, while D and trimming were established from the DNA sequence. Among 170,000 or so clones, over 70% were seen once, and the ten largest hold 5.5% to 8%. This clonotype was sampled from a woman in her forties with COVID-19, enrolled during active disease. Specimen: peripheral blood.

CDR3 in amino acids: CSVGTQDREAFF. The CDR3 region has the DNA TGCAGCGTTGGAACTCAAGACAGAGAAGCTTTCTTT. The rearrangement joins TRBV29-1 to TRBJ1-1; D is perhaps TRBD1 (5 bases). This CDR3 has 12 residues. Germline V gives CDR1 SQVTM, CDR2 ANQGSEA. The V gene lost 4 bases and the J gene lost 8 bases, with 14 bases spanning the gap.